The TCR beta chain described here comes from a study of blood T cell repertoires in COVID-19. CDR3 length equals 16 residues. In germline, CDR1 is SGHVS, CDR2 FNYEAQ. Trimming cost V 5 bases and J 5 bases; bases outside gene matches: 10. Profiling relied on immunoSEQ multiplex PCR, and the TCRdb table lists in-frame clones only, not all of them. The table shows more than 110,000 clones, with roughly 85% occurring only once. This clonotype originated in a man in his sixties with acute or convalescent COVID-19. Input material: peripheral blood. The rearrangement links TRBV7-6 to TRBJ1-1; 11 bases fit TRBD1. The CDR3 spells CASSRQGQGGETEAFF. The CDR3, as DNA: TGTGCCAGCAGCCGCCAGGGACAGGGGGGAGAGACTGAAGCTTTCTTT.